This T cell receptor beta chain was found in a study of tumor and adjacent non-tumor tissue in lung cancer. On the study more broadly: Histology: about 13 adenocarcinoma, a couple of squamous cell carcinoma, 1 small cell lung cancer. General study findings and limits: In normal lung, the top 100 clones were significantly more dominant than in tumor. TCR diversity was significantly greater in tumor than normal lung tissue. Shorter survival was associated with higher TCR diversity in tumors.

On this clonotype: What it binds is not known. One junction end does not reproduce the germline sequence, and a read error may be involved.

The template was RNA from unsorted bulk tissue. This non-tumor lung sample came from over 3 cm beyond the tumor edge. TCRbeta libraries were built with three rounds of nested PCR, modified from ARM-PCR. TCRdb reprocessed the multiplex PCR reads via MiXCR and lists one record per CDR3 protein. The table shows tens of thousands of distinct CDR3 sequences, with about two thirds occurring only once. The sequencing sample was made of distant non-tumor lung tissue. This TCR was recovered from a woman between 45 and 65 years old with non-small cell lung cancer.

CDR3 in amino acids: CSVGTSVNTGELFF. The CDR3 DNA reads as TGCAGCGTGGGGACTAGCGTTAACACCGGGGAACTGTTTTTT. V is TRBV29-1 and J is TRBJ2-2, with 10 positions matching TRBD2. The CDR3 has 14 amino acids. Per germline, CDR1 SQVTM and CDR2 ANQGSEA.